Below, 8 T cell receptor beta chains from the same sample are listed, as sequenced in a study of blood T cell repertoires in COVID-19. Clones were sequenced by immunoSEQ multiplex PCR, and TCRdb holds only the in-frame ones, with some missing. The sample lists 130,000 or so clones; around 83% were seen once. Sequencing was carried out using PBMCs or T cells enriched from blood (not recorded which). These receptor sequences come from a man aged 45-60 years who had recovered from COVID-19.

This clone has just a few counts. The chain recombines TRBV24-1 with TRBJ2-1; TRBD1 is a possible D gene (6 bases). This CDR3 region has 16 residues. Trimming removed 3 bases from V and 8 bases from J, with 19 bases in between. Germline-derived CDR1 and CDR2 are KGHDR and SFDVKD. The CDR3 protein is CATSDTQDRISHEQFF. CDR3 nucleotide sequence: TGTGCCACCAGTGATACCCAGGACAGAATTTCCCATGAGCAGTTCTTC.

In its sample, this clone was seen a few times. The gene calls are TRBV3-1 (or the pseudogene TRBV3-2) and TRBJ2-2, with no clear D. V lost 5 bases and J 3 bases, leaving 7 bases between the germline ends. CDR3 length: 13 amino acids. Germline lookup yields CDR1 LGHDT and CDR2 YNNKEL (reference sequence). The CDR3 is CASSSLYTGELFF. The CDR3 DNA follows: TGTGCCAGCAGCTCCCTATACACCGGGGAGCTGTTTTTT.

The chain employs TRBV11-2 and TRBJ2-1, with TRBD2 identical over 12 bases. Per germline, CDR1 SGHAT and CDR2 FQNNGV. V was pared by 5 bases and J by 7 bases, with 6 bases of the junction left unmatched. CDR3 length equals 15 residues. The CDR3 region is CASSTPGLAGNEQFF. CDR3 nucleotides: TGTGCCAGCAGCACCCCGGGACTAGCGGGTAATGAGCAGTTCTTC.

The CDR3 loop reads CASSAQRGVLPYEQYF. CDR3 nucleotide sequence: TGTGCCAGCAGCGCCCAGCGGGGGGTCCTACCCTACGAGCAGTACTTC. The V call is TRBV7-2, the J call TRBJ2-7; 9 bases map to TRBD2. The CDR3 consists of 16 residues. CDR1 and CDR2 from the germline V gene are SGHTA and FQGNSA. Germline trimming cut 5 bases from V and 2 bases from J; bases unmatched to any gene: 10. Full variable domain (missing parts from reference TRBV7-2 and TRBJ2-7): GAGVSQSPSNKVTEKGKDVELRCDPISGHTALYWYRQSLGQGLEFLIYFQGNSAPDKSGLPSDRFSAERTGGSVSTLTIQRTQQEDSAVYLCASSAQRGVLPYEQYFGPGTRLTVT.

The chain combines TRBV10-3 with TRBJ1-5; 7 bases align to TRBD1. In germline, CDR1 is ENHRY, CDR2 SYGVKD. The CDR3 runs 15 residues. Trimming at V came to 4 bases and at J to 6 bases, leaving 9 bases not matched to a gene. The CDR3 DNA follows: TGTGCCATCAGTGCAGGAAGACAGGGACCTCAGCCCCAGCATTTT. This sequence encodes CAISAGRQGPQPQHF.

J is TRBJ1-5 and V is TRBV27; D possibly corresponds to TRBD1 (5 bases). There are 14 residues in the CDR3. Germline-derived CDR1 and CDR2 are MNHEY and SMNVEV (reference sequence). The germline V and J ends were trimmed by 2 bases and 6 bases, with 11 bases remaining between them. The CDR3 DNA reads as TGTGCCAGCAGTTTAGGTCAGGGAGGTCAGCCCCAGCATTTT. Translating it yields CASSLGQGGQPQHF.

The chain recombines TRBV21-1 with TRBJ1-5; the table's D call of TRBD1 was not tested on the DNA. TRBV21-1 is a known pseudogene. CDR3 length equals 14 residues. CDR3 DNA sequence: TGTGCCAGCACAAGGGACAGGGGGGGTCAGCCCCAGCATTTT. Protein: CASTRDRGGQPQHF.

CDR3 in amino acids: CASSGPGQATDTQYF. Here the CDR3 DNA reads TGTGCCAGCAGTGGGCCGGGACAGGCAACAGATACGCAGTATTTT. The chain couples TRBV28 to TRBJ2-3; 8 bases match TRBD1. The germline V gene has CDR1 MDHEN and CDR2 SYDVKM. This CDR3 spans 15 amino acids. Germline trimming cut 5 bases from V and 3 bases from J; bases unmatched to any gene: 7.